The clone carrying this T cell receptor (beta chain) was recorded at least ten times. This sample was taken from a study of T cells in Graves' hyperthyroidism and ophthalmopathy. Germline lookup yields CDR1 SGHTS and CDR2 YDEGEE. The CDR3 extends over 14 amino acids. J lost 5 bases, V lost 4 bases, and 6 bases had no gene match. For the diagnoses, clinical symptoms, serum thyroxine and TRAb, thyroid ultrasound and orbital computed tomography were used. Using RNA transcripts as the source, TCR beta CDR3 regions were amplified. HTBI primers were the set used in a first-round RT-PCR of the TCR CDR3. Using its own MiXCR run on the multiplex PCR reads, TCRdb lists one record per CDR3 protein. The table shows roughly 500,000 distinct CDR3 sequences, with roughly 46% occurring only once.

The specimen was peripheral blood or thyroid tissue (not recorded which). The V call is TRBV5-8, the J call TRBJ2-7, with TRBD2 identical over 10 bases. The receptor was derived from an adult woman with Graves' disease, either hyperthyroidism or ophthalmopathy (not recorded which). The CDR3 DNA reads as TGTGCCAGCAGCCCCGGGACTAGCGTGAACGAGCAGTACTTC. Translation gives CASSPGTSVNEQYF.